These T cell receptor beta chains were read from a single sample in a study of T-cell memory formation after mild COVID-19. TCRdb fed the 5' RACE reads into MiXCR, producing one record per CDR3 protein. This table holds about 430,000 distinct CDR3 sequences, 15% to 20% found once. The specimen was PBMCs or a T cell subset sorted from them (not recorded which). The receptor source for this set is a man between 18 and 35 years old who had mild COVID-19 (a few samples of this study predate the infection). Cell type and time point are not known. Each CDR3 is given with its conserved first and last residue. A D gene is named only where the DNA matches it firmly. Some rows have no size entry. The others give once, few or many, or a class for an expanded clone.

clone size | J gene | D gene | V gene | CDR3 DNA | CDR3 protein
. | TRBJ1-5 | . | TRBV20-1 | TGCAGTGCTAGAGATGGGGGGTGGATCCAGCCCCAGCATTTT | CSARDGGWIQPQHF
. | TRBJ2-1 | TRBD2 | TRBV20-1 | TGCAGTGCCTCTAGCGGGGGGGAGGCGTTCTTC | CSASSGGEAFF
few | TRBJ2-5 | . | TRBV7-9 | TGTGCCAGCAGCTTAGCCGGGGCCCAGTACTTC | CASSLAGAQYF
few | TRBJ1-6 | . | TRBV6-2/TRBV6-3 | TGTGCCAGCAGACCGGACGGTAATTCACCCCTCCACTTT | CASRPDGNSPLHF
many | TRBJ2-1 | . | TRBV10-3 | TGTGCCATCAGTGGACCCGGGACGCGGGGACCCAATGAGCAGTTCTTC | CAISGPGTRGPNEQFF
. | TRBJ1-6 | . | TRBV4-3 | TGCGCCAGCAGCCAAGTAGAAGGATCGGGATATAATTCACCCCTCCACTTT | CASSQVEGSGYNSPLHF
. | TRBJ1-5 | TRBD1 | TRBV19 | TGTGCCAGTAGGACGGGACAGGTCGTGGCCCAGCCCCAGCATTTT | CASRTGQVVAQPQHF
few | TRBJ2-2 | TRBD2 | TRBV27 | TGTGCCAGCAGCCTCGGACGGAGCAGCGGGGGAACCGGGGAGCTGTTTTTT | CASSLGRSSGGTGELFF
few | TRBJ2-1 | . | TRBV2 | TGTGCCAGCAGTGACCCAGGGGATAGCTCCTACAATGAGCAGTTCTTC | CASSDPGDSSYNEQFF
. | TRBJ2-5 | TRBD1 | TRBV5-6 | TGTGCCAGCAGCTACAGGGGCGGGGAGACCCAGTACTTC | CASSYRGGETQYF
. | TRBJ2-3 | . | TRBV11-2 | TGTGCCAGCAGCTTAATCGAAGGGGGGGTAGCAGATACGCAGTATTTT | CASSLIEGGVADTQYF
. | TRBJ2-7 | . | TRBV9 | TGTGCCAGCAGCACCGATGGGTTATCCTACGAGCAGTACTTC | CASSTDGLSYEQYF
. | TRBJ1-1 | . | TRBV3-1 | TGTGCCAGCAGCCAAGAAGGTTGGGGAGCTTTCTTT | CASSQEGWGAFF
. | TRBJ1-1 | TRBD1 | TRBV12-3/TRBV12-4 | TGTGCCAGCAAGAACCAGGGGGTTGAAGCTTTCTTT | CASKNQGVEAFF
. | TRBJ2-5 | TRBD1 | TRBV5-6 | TGTGCCAGCAGGACAGGGGCCGGTTTGCAAGAGACCCAGTACTTC | CASRTGAGLQETQYF
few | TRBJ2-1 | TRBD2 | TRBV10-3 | TGTGCCATTGGGACTAGCGGGGGAACGGACAATGAGCAGTTCTTC | CAIGTSGGTDNEQFF
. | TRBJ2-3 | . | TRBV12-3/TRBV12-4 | TGTGCCAGCGGAGGGGGGGCTGGGGCAGATACGCAGTATTTT | CASGGGAGADTQYF
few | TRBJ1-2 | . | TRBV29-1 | TGCAGCTTGTTGGGGTCGGACTATGGCTACACCTTC | CSLLGSDYGYTF
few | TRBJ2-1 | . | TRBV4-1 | TGCGCCAGCAGCCCCCGACTAGTTTCCCTTGACTACAATGAGCAGTTCTTC | CASSPRLVSLDYNEQFF
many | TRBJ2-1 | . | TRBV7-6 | TGTGCCAGCAGCTTAGATGGGGGCTCCTACAATGAGCAGTTCTTC | CASSLDGGSYNEQFF
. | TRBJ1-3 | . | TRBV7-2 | TGTGCCAGCAGTCTAGAGCAGGATCCTGGAAACACCATATATTTT | CASSLEQDPGNTIYF
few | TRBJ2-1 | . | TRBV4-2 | TGTGCCAGCAGCCAAGAAACGGGGGGCGCCTACAATGAGCAGTTCTTC | CASSQETGGAYNEQFF
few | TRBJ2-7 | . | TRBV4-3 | TGCGCCAGCAGCCATAGAGGGGGGTCGTACGAGCAGTACTTC | CASSHRGGSYEQYF
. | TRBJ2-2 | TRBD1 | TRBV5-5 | TGTGCCAGCATCGACGTCGACAGGGGAAACACCGGGGAGCTGTTTTTT | CASIDVDRGNTGELFF
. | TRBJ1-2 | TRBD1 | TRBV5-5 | TGTGCCAGCAGCTCTCAGGGGGCTGGTGGCTACACCTTC | CASSSQGAGGYTF
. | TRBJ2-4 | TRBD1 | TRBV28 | TGTGCCAGCAGTCAAGCCGACAGGGCTAAAAACATTCAGTACTTC | CASSQADRAKNIQYF
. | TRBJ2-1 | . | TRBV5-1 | TGCGCCAGCAGCCCCCCGAATTACAATGAGCAGTTCTTC | CASSPPNYNEQFF
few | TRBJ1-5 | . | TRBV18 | TGTGCCAGCTCACCACTTGGGCAGGGCAATCAGCCCCAGCATTTT | CASSPLGQGNQPQHF
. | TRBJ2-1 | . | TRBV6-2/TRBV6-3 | TGTGCCAGCAGTCAGGCCAGCCATGAGCAGTTCTTC | CASSQASHEQFF
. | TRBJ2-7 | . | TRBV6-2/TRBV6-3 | TGTGCCAGCAACGGCCAGGGTAGGTACGAGCAGTACTTC | CASNGQGRYEQYF
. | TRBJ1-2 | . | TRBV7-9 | TGTGCCAGCAGCGGGCCCGAGGCTGGGGAAAGCTATGGCTACACCTTC | CASSGPEAGESYGYTF